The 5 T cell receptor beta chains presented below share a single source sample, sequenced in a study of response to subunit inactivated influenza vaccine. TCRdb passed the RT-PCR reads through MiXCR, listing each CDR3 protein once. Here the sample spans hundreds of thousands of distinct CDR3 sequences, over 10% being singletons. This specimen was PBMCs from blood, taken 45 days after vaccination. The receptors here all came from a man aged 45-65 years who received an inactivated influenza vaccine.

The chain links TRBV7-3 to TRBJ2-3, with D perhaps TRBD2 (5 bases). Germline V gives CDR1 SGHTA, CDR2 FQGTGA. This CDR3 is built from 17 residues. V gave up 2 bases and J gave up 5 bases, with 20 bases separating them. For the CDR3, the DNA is TGTGCCAGCAGCTTATCGCCGGGTCGCGGGTGGAAAGATACGCAGTATTTT. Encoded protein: CASSLSPGRGWKDTQYF.

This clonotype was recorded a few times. The CDR3 is CASSSLGVDYGYTF. The CDR3, as DNA: TGCGCCAGCAGCTCACTAGGGGTTGACTATGGCTACACCTTC. V gene TRBV5-1 combines with J gene TRBJ1-2; possible D gene TRBD1, 5 bases. Germline CDR1 and CDR2: SGHRS and YFSETQ. V lost 3 bases, J lost 3 bases, and 12 bases lay in between. There are 14 residues in the CDR3.

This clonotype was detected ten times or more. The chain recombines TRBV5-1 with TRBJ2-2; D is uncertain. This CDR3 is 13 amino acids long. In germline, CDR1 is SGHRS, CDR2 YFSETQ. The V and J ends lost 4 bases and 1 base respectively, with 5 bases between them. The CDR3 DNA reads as TGCGCCAGCAGCCCGCGGAACACCGGGGAGCTGTTTTTT. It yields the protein CASSPRNTGELFF.

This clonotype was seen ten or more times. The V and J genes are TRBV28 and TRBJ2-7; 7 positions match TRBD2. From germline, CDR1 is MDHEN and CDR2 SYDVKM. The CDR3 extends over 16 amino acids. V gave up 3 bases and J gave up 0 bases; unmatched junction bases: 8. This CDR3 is CASSFHLAANSYEQYF. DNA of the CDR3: TGTGCCAGCAGTTTCCATCTAGCGGCGAACTCCTACGAGCAGTACTTC. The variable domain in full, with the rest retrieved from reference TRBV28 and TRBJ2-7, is DVKVTQSSRYLVKRTGEKVFLECVQDMDHENMFWYRQDPGLGLRLIYFSYDVKMKEKGDIPEGYSVSREKKERFSLILESASTNQTSMYLCASSFHLAANSYEQYFGPGTRLTVT.

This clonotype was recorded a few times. As DNA, the CDR3 is TGTGCCAGCAGCCGCTTATCGGGACAGGGTGCCCCAAGAGTGACCCAGTACTTC. Protein product: CASSRLSGQGAPRVTQYF. The chain joins TRBV6-2 or TRBV6-3 to TRBJ2-5, with 9 positions matching TRBD1. V lost 6 bases, J lost 7 bases, and 21 bases stayed unmatched. Germline V CDR1 and CDR2: MNHEY, SVGEGT. The CDR3 length is 18 residues.